The rows below give T cell receptor beta chains drawn from one sample of a study of T cell changes during pregnancy in multiple sclerosis. The protocol was immunoSEQ multiplex PCR, while the TCRdb copy is restricted to in-frame clones and leaves out a portion. The sample includes about 55,000 clones, around 94% of them seen just once. Sequencing was performed on CD8+ T cells from peripheral blood mononuclear cells, taken in the third trimester of pregnancy. Every receptor here comes from a female donor with multiple sclerosis, enrolled in a pregnancy study. CDR3s include the opening cysteine and the closing phenylalanine or tryptophan. D genes are given only for firm matches. Not all rows give a size; the values are once, few, many and, for expanded clones, a class.

D	V	size	J	CDR3	DNA
.	TRBV4-1	.	TRBJ2-7	CASSQVTFSGREQYF	TGCGCCAGCAGCCAAGTCACTTTCTCGGGTCGCGAGCAGTACTTC
.	TRBV28	.	TRBJ2-7	CASSLRGSYEQYF	TGTGCCAGCAGTTTAAGGGGGTCGTACGAGCAGTACTTC
.	TRBV6-5	once	TRBJ2-7	CASSYLSGYEQYF	TGTGCCAGCAGTTACCTCTCCGGCTACGAGCAGTACTTC
TRBD1	TRBV4-1	.	TRBJ1-5	CASSHGDRADQPQHF	TGCGCCAGCAGCCATGGGGACAGGGCCGATCAGCCCCAGCATTTT
.	TRBV7-2	.	TRBJ2-3	CASSPLSDTQYF	TGTGCCAGCAGCCCCCTCTCAGATACGCAGTATTTT
.	TRBV9	.	TRBJ2-2	CASSGRGPVPGELFF	TGTGCCAGCAGCGGCCGCGGGCCCGTCCCCGGGGAGCTGTTTTTT
TRBD2	TRBV4-3	.	TRBJ2-3	CASSQDPSGGADTQYF	TGCGCCAGCAGCCAAGACCCTAGCGGGGGGGCAGATACGCAGTATTTT
.	TRBV5-6	.	TRBJ2-1	CASSLAGLPSGHNEQFF	TGTGCCAGCAGCTTGGCCGGCCTTCCTTCAGGGCACAATGAGCAGTTCTTC
.	TRBV10-2	.	TRBJ1-3	CASSEFGWPGNTIYF	TGCGCCAGCAGTGAATTCGGGTGGCCTGGAAACACCATATATTTT
TRBD2	TRBV5-4	.	TRBJ2-2	CASSAGVASTGELFF	TGTGCCAGCAGCGCGGGAGTCGCATCCACCGGGGAGCTGTTTTTT
TRBD1	TRBV6-6	.	TRBJ1-5	CASRLTGEGNQPQHF	TGTGCCAGCAGGCTCACAGGGGAGGGCAATCAGCCCCAGCATTTT
.	TRBV28	.	TRBJ1-2	CASSPRLVKIYGYTF	TGTGCCAGCAGCCCCCGGCTAGTAAAGATCTATGGCTACACCTTC
.	TRBV19	.	TRBJ1-1	CASSIDPWAGVEAFF	TGTGCCAGTAGTATAGACCCCTGGGCGGGGGTTGAAGCTTTCTTT
TRBD2	TRBV4-1	once	TRBJ2-4	CASSPLGTSGKVNIQYF	TGCGCCAGCAGCCCCTTGGGCACTAGCGGGAAAGTAAACATTCAGTACTTC
.	TRBV30	.	TRBJ1-6	CAWNSQGGRYNSPLHF	TGTGCCTGGAATTCGCAGGGCGGAAGATATAATTCACCCCTCCACTTT
TRBD1	TRBV13	.	TRBJ2-5	CASSSQGQGLETQYF	TGTGCCAGCAGCTCCCAGGGACAGGGTCTAGAGACCCAGTACTTC
TRBD1	TRBV10-2	.	TRBJ1-2	CASSSNPPDRFYGYTF	TGCGCCAGCAGTTCCAACCCGCCGGACAGGTTCTATGGCTACACCTTC
.	TRBV27	.	TRBJ2-1	CASSLSAATGNEQFF	TGTGCCAGCAGTCTCTCTGCGGCCACCGGCAATGAGCAGTTCTTC
.	TRBV30	.	TRBJ2-7	CAWSPGESEQYF	TGTGCCTGGAGCCCAGGGGAGTCCGAGCAGTACTTC
TRBD1	TRBV25-1	.	TRBJ2-5	CASSVTGGIWETQYF	TGTGCCAGCAGTGTAACAGGGGGCATTTGGGAGACCCAGTACTTC
.	TRBV5-1	.	TRBJ2-1	CASTLVGPSLGRISLNEQFF	TGCGCCAGCACCCTTGTTGGTCCCTCTCTGGGGCGCATTTCTTTAAATGAGCAGTTCTTC
TRBD1	TRBV5-4	once	TRBJ2-5	CASSPGQGVETQYF	TGTGCCAGCAGCCCGGGACAGGGAGTAGAGACCCAGTACTTC
.	TRBV4-1	once	TRBJ2-1	CASSRNAGSMGYNEQFF	TGCGCCAGCAGCCGGAATGCGGGGTCAATGGGTTACAATGAGCAGTTCTTC
TRBD2	TRBV19	few	TRBJ2-7	CASSRISGSLNEQYF	TGTGCCAGTAGCAGAATTAGCGGGAGTCTCAACGAGCAGTACTTC
TRBD1	TRBV27	.	TRBJ2-7	CASRLAGGKDEQYF	TGTGCCAGCCGGTTGGCAGGGGGCAAGGACGAGCAGTACTTC
.	TRBV4-1	.	TRBJ1-1	CASSGSTEAFF	TGCGCCAGCAGCGGTAGCACTGAAGCTTTCTTT
.	TRBV18	.	TRBJ2-1	CASSPTGSSYNEQFF	TGTGCCAGCTCACCGACGGGGAGCTCCTACAATGAGCAGTTCTTC
.	TRBV10-1	.	TRBJ1-1	CASSEEGVTEAFF	TGCGCCAGCAGTGAGGAGGGGGTGACTGAAGCTTTCTTT
TRBD2	TRBV25-1	.	TRBJ2-1	CASSEYMVAGGSYNEQFF	TGTGCCAGCAGTGAATATATGGTAGCGGGAGGTTCCTACAATGAGCAGTTCTTC
.	TRBV13	.	TRBJ2-7	CASSFIGGTYEQYF	TGTGCCAGCAGCTTTATTGGGGGCACTTACGAGCAGTACTTC
.	TRBV6-1	.	TRBJ2-3	CASSGNTLGWSTDTQYF	TGTGCCAGCAGTGGAAACACCCTAGGATGGTCCACAGATACGCAGTATTTT
TRBD2	TRBV27	.	TRBJ2-3	CASSLRPSGSPDTQYF	TGTGCCAGCAGTTTAAGGCCTAGCGGGAGTCCAGATACGCAGTATTTT
.	TRBV7-9	.	TRBJ2-3	CASSPGTSGSDTQYF	TGTGCCAGCAGTCCCGGGACTTCGGGATCAGATACGCAGTATTTT
TRBD2	TRBV10-1	.	TRBJ2-7	CASSDGASGSWEQYF	TGCGCCAGCAGTGATGGGGCTAGCGGGAGTTGGGAGCAGTACTTC
.	TRBV10-1	.	TRBJ2-2	CASSELFPGRSGELFF	TGCGCCAGCAGCGAATTATTCCCAGGGCGGTCCGGGGAGCTGTTTTTT
.	TRBV7-9	.	TRBJ1-1	CATTQGDTEAFF	TGTGCCACAACACAGGGAGATACTGAAGCTTTCTTT
TRBD1	TRBV19	.	TRBJ2-7	CASAPGQTSYEQYF	TGTGCCAGCGCGCCGGGACAGACTTCCTACGAGCAGTACTTC
TRBD1	TRBV6-5	.	TRBJ2-7	CASSLTGTGDYEQYF	TGTGCCAGCAGCCTCACCGGGACAGGGGACTACGAGCAGTACTTC
.	TRBV28	.	TRBJ1-1	CASEGYSGTSPLNTEAFF	TGTGCCAGTGAGGGATATAGCGGGACTAGTCCGTTGAACACTGAAGCTTTCTTT
.	TRBV4-1	.	TRBJ2-5	CASSGDWGEETQYF	TGCGCCAGCAGCGGGGACTGGGGGGAGGAGACCCAGTACTTC
TRBD2	TRBV4-1	.	TRBJ2-3	CASSRLAGGTTDTQYF	TGCGCCAGCAGCCGCCTAGCGGGAGGGACCACAGATACGCAGTATTTT
TRBD2	TRBV7-9	.	TRBJ2-1	CASSAPRLAGEDNEQFF	TGTGCCAGCAGCGCACCCCGACTAGCGGGAGAGGACAATGAGCAGTTCTTC
.	TRBV7-9	.	TRBJ1-1	CASSLGGSTEAFF	TGTGCCAGCAGCTTAGGAGGTAGCACTGAAGCTTTCTTT
.	TRBV10-3	.	TRBJ1-3	CAIRIDRPSSGNTIYF	TGTGCCATCAGGATAGACAGGCCGAGCTCTGGAAACACCATATATTTT
TRBD1	TRBV7-9	.	TRBJ1-2	CASSLGTGTGYGYTF	TGTGCCAGCAGCTTAGGAACCGGGACAGGCTATGGCTACACCTTC
.	TRBV19	.	TRBJ2-7	CASSQTALSSYEQYF	TGTGCCAGTAGCCAGACAGCCCTTAGCTCCTACGAGCAGTACTTC
TRBD2	TRBV4-1	.	TRBJ2-1	CASSHLSSGRPYYNEQFF	TGCGCCAGCAGCCACCTATCTAGCGGGAGGCCCTACTACAATGAGCAGTTCTTC